These 15 T cell receptor beta chains were all obtained from the same sample, sequenced in a study of T cell responses to AZD1222 COVID-19 vaccine. Measured with immunoSEQ multiplex PCR; TCRdb has only the in-frame clones, and not every one. The table has over 150,000 clones, about 91% seen once. The sequencing used peripheral blood, collected 28 days after the second AZD1222 dose. These receptors originate from an adult who received the AZD1222 COVID-19 vaccine.

This chain links TRBV7-2 with TRBJ1-2; 9 bases line up with TRBD1. V shed 1 base and J 8 bases; nucleotides not matched to a gene: 11. There are 16 residues in the CDR3. The germline V gene has CDR1 SGHTA and CDR2 FQGNSA. The CDR3: CASSLDPLDRGRGYTF. The CDR3 DNA reads as TGTGCCAGCAGCTTAGACCCGCTGGACAGGGGTCGGGGCTACACCTTC.

The chain is built from TRBV10-1 and TRBJ2-5; 7 bases are a match to TRBD1. The trim removed 2 bases at V and 0 bases at J, leaving 18 bases unmatched. Germline CDR1 WNHNN, CDR2 SYGVQD (reference sequence). This CDR3 region has 20 residues. CDR3 loop: CASSEITSWTGAAYQETQYF. The DNA for the CDR3 is TGCGCCAGCAGTGAGATTACCTCGTGGACAGGAGCTGCGTACCAAGAGACCCAGTACTTC.

The chain uses TRBV7-8 and TRBJ2-3, with a possible D match to TRBD2 (6 bases). The germline CDR1 and CDR2 sequences are SGHVS and FQNEAQ. CDR3 length equals 16 residues. Trimming shortened V by 0 bases and J by 0 bases, and 10 bases separated the two germline ends. The CDR3 DNA follows: TGTGCCAGCAGCTTAGCGGGACTGTCTAGCACAGATACGCAGTATTTT. As protein: CASSLAGLSSTDTQYF.

The chain combines TRBV7-6 with TRBJ1-2; 10 nucleotides line up with TRBD1. The junction had 4 bases not matched to a gene; V was cut back by 1 base and J by 8 bases. Germline CDR1 is SGHVS and CDR2 is FNYEAQ. The CDR3 has 14 amino acids. The CDR3 is CASSLGQGAQGYTF. For the CDR3, the DNA is TGTGCCAGCAGCTTAGGACAGGGGGCCCAAGGCTACACCTTC.

CDR3 region: CASSSQGNSPLHF. The CDR3 coding sequence is TGTGCCAGCAGCTCTCAGGGGAATTCACCCCTCCACTTT. The chain carries TRBV11-2 and TRBJ1-6, with D perhaps matching TRBD1 (6 bases). This CDR3 has 13 amino acids. V was cut by 4 bases and J by 7 bases, with 8 bases left in between. Germline CDR1 is SGHAT and CDR2 is FQNNGV.

This chain connects TRBV13 to TRBJ1-6; 11 bases align to TRBD1. The CDR3 is 16 amino acids. Germline assignment: CDR1 PRHDT and CDR2 FYEKMQ (reference sequence). The ends lost 5 bases at V and 9 bases at J; junction bases unmatched: 9. CDR3 sequence reads: CASSPLGQGAASPLHF. CDR3 nucleotides: TGTGCCAGCAGCCCCCTAGGACAGGGGGCCGCTTCACCCCTCCACTTT.

V and J are TRBV5-1 and TRBJ2-7; 8 bases are shared with TRBD1. Germline CDR1 reads SGHRS; CDR2 reads YFSETQ. The CDR3 loop spans 16 amino acids. Trimming removed 4 bases from V and 6 bases from J; junction bases left unmatched: 15. In nucleotides, the CDR3 is TGCGCCAGCAGCCCTGCCGGACAGGGCCCGGATGGCGAGCAGTACTTC. This translates into CASSPAGQGPDGEQYF. The complete variable domain, with remaining parts taken from reference TRBV5-1 and TRBJ2-7, reads KAGVTQTPRYLIKTRGQQVTLSCSPISGHRSVSWYQQTPGQGLQFLFEYFSETQRNKGNFPGRFSGRQFSNSRSEMNVSTLELGDSALYLCASSPAGQGPDGEQYFGPGTRLTVT.

The sample holds a few counts of this clone. V gene TRBV28 combines with J gene TRBJ1-3; 10 bases fit TRBD1. The CDR3 runs to 14 residues. V lost 6 bases and J lost 5; bases outside the gene matches: 4. Germline loops: CDR1 MDHEN, CDR2 SYDVKM. As DNA, the CDR3 is TGTGCCAGCAGGGGACAGGGGTACCGAAACACCATATATTTT. It encodes CASRGQGYRNTIYF.

The chain couples TRBV7-2 to TRBJ1-1; no clear D. CDR1 and CDR2 from the germline V gene are SGHTA and FQGNSA. The V gene lost 5 bases and the J gene lost 5 bases, with 9 bases spanning the gap. The CDR3 consists of 12 residues. The CDR3 nucleotides read TGTGCCAGCAGCCCCGCCGGGACTGAAGCTTTCTTT. Protein sequence: CASSPAGTEAFF.

The chain has TRBV19 and TRBJ2-7, with 7 bases matching TRBD1. The trim removed 3 bases at V and 1 base at J, leaving 6 bases unmatched. CDR3 length equals 15 residues. CDR1 is LNHDA and CDR2 is SQIVND in the germline V gene (reference sequence). DNA of the CDR3: TGTGCCAGTAGTATCAGGTCAGGGGGTTCCTACGAGCAGTACTTC. The encoded protein is CASSIRSGGSYEQYF.

The rearrangement uses TRBV7-9 and TRBJ2-1, with D unresolved. V lost 4 bases, J lost 7 bases, and 11 bases lay in between. The length of the CDR3 is 13 residues. Germline loops: CDR1 SEHNR, CDR2 FQNEAQ (reference sequence). CDR3 coding DNA: TGTGCCAGCAGCTCCCCCGTCAGGAATGAGCAGTTCTTC. Protein sequence: CASSSPVRNEQFF. Filled out from reference TRBV7-9 and TRBJ2-1, the complete variable domain reads DTGVSQNPRHKITKRGQNVTFRCDPISEHNRLYWYRQTLGQGPEFLTYFQNEAQLEKSRLLSDRFSAERPKGSFSTLEIQRTEQGDSAMYLCASSSPVRNEQFFGPGTRLTVL.

This chain uses TRBV19 with TRBJ2-1, with D unresolved. The CDR3 sequence is 12 residues long. Germline CDR1 LNHDA, CDR2 SQIVND (reference sequence). V was trimmed by 6 bases and J by 9 bases, leaving 12 bases between them. The CDR3 sequence: CASRDAGGEQFF. The CDR3 nucleotides read TGTGCCAGTAGGGACGCCGGCGGTGAGCAGTTCTTC.

The chain is built from TRBV11-1 and TRBJ2-7, with 8 bases that match TRBD2. CDR1 SGHAT and CDR2 FQDESV come from the germline V gene (reference sequence). V dropped 0 bases and J dropped 7; count of bases not matched to a gene: 2. The CDR3 runs 13 residues. This CDR3 is CASSLARGGEQYF. CDR3 coding DNA: TGTGCCAGCAGCTTAGCCCGGGGGGGTGAGCAGTACTTC.

This sequence joins TRBV9 and TRBJ1-2, with D possibly TRBD1 on 6 matching bases. The germline V gene has CDR1 SGDLS and CDR2 YYNGEE. The CDR3 contains 15 residues. Trimming took off 4 bases at V and 1 base at J, with 14 bases between the two ends. The CDR3: CASSPRQGNNYGYTF. The CDR3 DNA sequence: TGTGCCAGCAGCCCTCGTCAGGGGAATAACTATGGCTACACCTTC.

V gene TRBV6-6 combines with J gene TRBJ2-7; possible D gene TRBD2, 6 bases. CDR3 length: 14 residues. Germline values: CDR1 MNHNY, CDR2 SVGAGI (reference sequence). Trimming cost V 6 bases and J 4 bases, with 16 bases left between them. This chain's CDR3 is CASRRLGASYEQYF. In DNA, the CDR3 is TGTGCCAGCAGAAGACTAGGGGCTTCGTACGAGCAGTACTTC.